The source of this T cell receptor (beta chain) is a study of graft-versus-host responses after intestinal transplantation. The wider study: After anti-thymocyte globulin induction, recipients took tacrolimus and steroids for 3 to 4 years.

Remarks on this clone: Antigen unknown.

Notes on the study in general: Graft-donor T cell macrochimerism coincided with high graft-versus-host to host-versus-graft clonal ratios in allografts. Detection of GvH clones occurred in recipient marrow, and some had their first appearance in ileum or blood. Researchers found peak circulating GvH clone levels linked to early post-transplant HvG declines.

Trimming removed 3 bases at V and 0 bases at J, with 18 bases between. The CDR3 runs to 19 residues. The germline CDR1 and CDR2 sequences are LGHNT and FRNRAP. Sequencing was performed with immunoSEQ multiplex PCR; in TCRdb, only in-frame clones are kept and a portion is missing. Of 95,000 to 100,000 clones in the sample, about 83% are singletons; the top ten hold over 1.1%. The chain employs TRBV12-5 and TRBJ2-6; D perhaps matches TRBD1 (6 bases). Sequenced material: PBMCs, taken 255 days after intestinal transplant. The sequence was collected from a human patient who received an intestinal transplant, so some T cells may come from the graft donor. The CDR3 DNA follows: TGTGCTAGTGGTTTATTCAACAGGGATGCTTACTCTGGGGCCAACGTCCTGACTTTC. This translates into CASGLFNRDAYSGANVLTF.